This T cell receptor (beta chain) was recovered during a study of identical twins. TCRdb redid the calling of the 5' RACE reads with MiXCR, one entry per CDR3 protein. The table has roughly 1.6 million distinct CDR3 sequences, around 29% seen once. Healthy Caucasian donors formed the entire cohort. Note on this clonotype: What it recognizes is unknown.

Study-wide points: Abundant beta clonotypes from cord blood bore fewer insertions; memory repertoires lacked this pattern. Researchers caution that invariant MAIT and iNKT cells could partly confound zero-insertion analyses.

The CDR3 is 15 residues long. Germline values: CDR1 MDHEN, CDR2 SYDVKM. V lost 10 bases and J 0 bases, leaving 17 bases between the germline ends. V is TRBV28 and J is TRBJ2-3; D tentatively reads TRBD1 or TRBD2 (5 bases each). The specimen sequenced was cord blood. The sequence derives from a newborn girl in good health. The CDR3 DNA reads TGTGCCACGAGAGATACGGGGCTTAGCACAGATACGCAGTATTTT. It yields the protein CATRDTGLSTDTQYF.